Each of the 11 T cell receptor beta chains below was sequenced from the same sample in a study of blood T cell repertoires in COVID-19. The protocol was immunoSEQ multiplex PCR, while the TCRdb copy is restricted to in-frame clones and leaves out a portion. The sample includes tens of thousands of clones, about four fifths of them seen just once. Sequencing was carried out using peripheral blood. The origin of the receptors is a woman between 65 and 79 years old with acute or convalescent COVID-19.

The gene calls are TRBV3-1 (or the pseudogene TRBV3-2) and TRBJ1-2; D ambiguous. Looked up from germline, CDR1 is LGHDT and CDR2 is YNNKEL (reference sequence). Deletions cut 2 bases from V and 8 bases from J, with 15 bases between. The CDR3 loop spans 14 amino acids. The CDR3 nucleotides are TGTGCCAGCAGCCAAAGCCACAACTTGGAGGGCTACACCTTC. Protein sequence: CASSQSHNLEGYTF.

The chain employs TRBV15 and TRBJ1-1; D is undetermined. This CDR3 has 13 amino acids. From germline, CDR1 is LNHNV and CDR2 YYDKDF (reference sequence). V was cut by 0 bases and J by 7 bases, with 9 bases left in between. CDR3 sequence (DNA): TGTGCCACCAGCAGAGATCTCGGAGGTGAAGCTTTCTTT. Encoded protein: CATSRDLGGEAFF.

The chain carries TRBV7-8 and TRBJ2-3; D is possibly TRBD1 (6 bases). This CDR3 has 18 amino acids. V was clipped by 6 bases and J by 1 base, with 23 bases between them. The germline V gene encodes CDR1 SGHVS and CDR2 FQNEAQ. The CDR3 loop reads CASRSGEGALRGTDTQYF. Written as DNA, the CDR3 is TGTGCCAGCAGGTCAGGGGAAGGCGCGCTTAGGGGCACAGATACGCAGTATTTT. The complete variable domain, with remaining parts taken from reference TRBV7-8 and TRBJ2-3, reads GAGVSQSPRYKVAKRGQDVALRCDPISGHVSLFWYQQALGQGPEFLTYFQNEAQLDKSGLPSDRFFAERPEGSVSTLKIQRTQQEDSAVYLCASRSGEGALRGTDTQYFGPGTRLTVL.

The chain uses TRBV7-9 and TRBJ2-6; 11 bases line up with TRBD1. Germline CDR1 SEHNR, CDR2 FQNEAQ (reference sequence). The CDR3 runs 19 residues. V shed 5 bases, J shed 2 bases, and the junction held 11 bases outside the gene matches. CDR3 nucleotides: TGTGCCAGCAGCGCCACCGGGACAGGGGGACTAACTGGGGCCAACGTCCTGACTTTC. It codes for CASSATGTGGLTGANVLTF.

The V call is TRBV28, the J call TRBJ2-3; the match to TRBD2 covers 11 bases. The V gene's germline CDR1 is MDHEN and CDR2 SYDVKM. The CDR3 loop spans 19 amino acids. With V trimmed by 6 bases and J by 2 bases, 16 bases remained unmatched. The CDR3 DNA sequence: TGTGCCAGCAGCCCTCCCGGGCTAGCGGGAGGAACCTACACAGATACGCAGTATTTT. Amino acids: CASSPPGLAGGTYTDTQYF. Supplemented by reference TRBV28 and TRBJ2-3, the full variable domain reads DVKVTQSSRYLVKRTGEKVFLECVQDMDHENMFWYRQDPGLGLRLIYFSYDVKMKEKGDIPEGYSVSREKKERFSLILESASTNQTSMYLCASSPPGLAGGTYTDTQYFGPGTRLTVL.

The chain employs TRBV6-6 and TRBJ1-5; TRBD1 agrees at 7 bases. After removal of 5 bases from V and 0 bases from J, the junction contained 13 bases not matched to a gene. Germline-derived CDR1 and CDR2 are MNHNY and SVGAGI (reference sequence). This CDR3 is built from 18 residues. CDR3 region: CASSQGDTRKYSNQPQHF. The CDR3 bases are TGTGCCAGCAGTCAGGGGGACACACGAAAATATAGCAATCAGCCCCAGCATTTT.

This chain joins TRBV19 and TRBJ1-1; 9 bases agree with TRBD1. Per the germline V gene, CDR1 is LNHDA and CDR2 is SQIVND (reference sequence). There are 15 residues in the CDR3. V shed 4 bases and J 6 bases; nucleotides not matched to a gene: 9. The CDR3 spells CASSSHRGLRAEAFF. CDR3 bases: TGTGCCAGTAGTAGTCACAGGGGGCTGCGCGCTGAAGCTTTCTTT.

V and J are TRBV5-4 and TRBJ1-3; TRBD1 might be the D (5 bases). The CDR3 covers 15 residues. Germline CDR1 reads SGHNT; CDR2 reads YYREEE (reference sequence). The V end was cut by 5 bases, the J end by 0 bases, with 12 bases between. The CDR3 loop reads CASSPDRLSGNTIYF. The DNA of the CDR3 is TGTGCCAGCAGTCCCGACAGACTCTCTGGAAACACCATATATTTT.

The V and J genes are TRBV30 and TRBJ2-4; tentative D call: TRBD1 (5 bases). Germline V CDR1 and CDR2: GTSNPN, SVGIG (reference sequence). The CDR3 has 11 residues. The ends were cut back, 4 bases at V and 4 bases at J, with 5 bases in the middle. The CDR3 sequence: CAWTGKNIQYF. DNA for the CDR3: TGTGCCTGGACAGGGAAAAACATTCAGTACTTC.

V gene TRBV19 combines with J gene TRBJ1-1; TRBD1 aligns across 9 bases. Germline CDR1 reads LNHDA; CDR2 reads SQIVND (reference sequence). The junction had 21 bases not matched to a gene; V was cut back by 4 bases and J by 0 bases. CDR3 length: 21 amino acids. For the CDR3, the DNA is TGTGCCAGTAGTAGTAACCGGGACAGGGCCCGGAGGCCCCGATTGAACACTGAAGCTTTCTTT. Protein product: CASSSNRDRARRPRLNTEAFF.

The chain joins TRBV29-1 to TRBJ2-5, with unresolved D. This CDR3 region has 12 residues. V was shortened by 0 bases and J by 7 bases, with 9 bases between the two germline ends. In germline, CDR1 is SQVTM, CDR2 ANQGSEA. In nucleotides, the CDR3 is TGCAGCGTTGAAGATCCGGTCGTGACCCAGTACTTC. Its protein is CSVEDPVVTQYF.